The T cell receptor (beta chain) under discussion was sequenced for a study of blood T cell repertoires in COVID-19. Overall study context: T cells, B-cell-depleted T cells, or PBMCs supplied cDNA or gDNA.

V was clipped by 3 bases and J by 7 bases; unmatched bases: 5. CDR3 length: 13 residues. CDR1 SGHNT and CDR2 YENEEA come from the germline V gene. Original processing methods: How many nucleated cells were present was estimated from reference gene primer amplification. Method: immunoSEQ multiplex PCR; TCRdb's copy keeps in-frame clones and lacks some. D and trimming were read from the DNA, whereas the V and J calls and clone size are those reported in that table. The sample shows 100,000 to 150,000 clones, almost 85% of them seen only once. The source of this sequence is a man aged 55 to 70 with acute or convalescent COVID-19. The V call is TRBV11-3, the J call TRBJ1-1; 7 bases line up with TRBD1. The sequencing sample was made of peripheral blood. The CDR3 DNA sequence: TGTGCCAGCAGCTTTACGTCAGGGGGTGAAGCTTTCTTT. This translates into CASSFTSGGEAFF.